This entry describes one TCR beta chain. Measured with immunoSEQ multiplex PCR; TCRdb has only the in-frame clones, and not every one. This sample has over 200,000 clones, with 82% found just once. This sample is part of a study of blood T cell repertoires in COVID-19. The germline gives CDR1 LGHDT, CDR2 YNNKEL (reference sequence). CDR3 length: 19 residues. V lost 4 bases, J lost 5 bases, and 18 bases stayed unmatched. Sequencing was carried out using peripheral blood. The sequence came from a middle-aged woman with acute or convalescent COVID-19. The rearrangement links TRBV3-1 (or the pseudogene TRBV3-2) to TRBJ2-5, with 11 bases that match TRBD2. The CDR3 sequence: CASSRRTGRLAGGGETQYF. Written as DNA, the CDR3 is TGTGCCAGCAGCCGTCGGACAGGGCGGCTAGCGGGAGGAGGTGAGACCCAGTACTTC.